Listed below are T cell receptor beta chains from one sample, sequenced in a study of a mutant IDH1 vaccine in newly diagnosed glioma. The method was immunoSEQ multiplex PCR; TCRdb's version includes in-frame clones alone and lacks a portion of them. This sample yields about 56,000 clones, of which 60% to 80% are seen a single time; around 5% belongs to the top ten. Which antigens these TCRs recognize remains unknown. The input for sequencing was PBMCs, taken from a glioma patient whose treatment included an IDH1 peptide vaccine. The receptors come from a man over 45 with glioma. Both conserved end residues are part of each CDR3. A D gene is named only where the DNA matches it firmly. Only part of the rows carry a size: once, few, many, or a class if the clone is expanded.

TRBJ2-1 TRBV4-3 TRBD2 - CASSQDNNGLAYNEQFF TGCGCCAGCAGCCAAGATAATAACGGACTAGCGTACAATGAGCAGTTCTTC
TRBJ2-2 TRBV6-5 - - CASSPPGDVGELFF TGTGCCAGCAGTCCACCCGGGGATGTCGGGGAGCTGTTTTTT
TRBJ2-3 TRBV15 TRBD2 - CATSRDGGVLRADTQYF TGTGCCACCAGCAGAGATGGGGGGGTCCTGAGGGCAGATACGCAGTATTTT
TRBJ1-1 TRBV15 - few CATSRDRGTEAFF TGTGCCACCAGCAGAGATCGGGGCACTGAAGCTTTCTTT
TRBJ1-5 TRBV19 - - CASSMEVLYQPQHF TGTGCCAGTAGTATGGAGGTCCTCTATCAGCCCCAGCATTTT
TRBJ1-1 TRBV19 - - CASSYRVDDTEAFF TGTGCCAGTAGTTACAGGGTCGACGACACTGAAGCTTTCTTT
TRBJ2-5 TRBV15 TRBD2 - CATSAGGPGGQETQYF TGTGCCACCAGTGCGGGGGGGCCGGGTGGGCAAGAGACCCAGTACTTC
TRBJ1-4 TRBV7-9 - - CASSLAGANEKLFF TGTGCCAGCAGCTTGGCAGGGGCTAATGAAAAACTGTTTTTT
TRBJ2-7 TRBV5-8 TRBD1 - CASSLRQGASSYEQYF TGTGCCAGCAGCTTGAGGCAGGGGGCAAGCTCCTACGAGCAGTACTTC
TRBJ2-2 TRBV18 TRBD1 - CASSPGTGGKAGELFF TGTGCCAGCTCACCAGGGACAGGGGGCAAAGCCGGGGAGCTGTTTTTT
TRBJ1-5 TRBV6-5 TRBD1 - CASSYSGQANQPQHF TGTGCCAGCAGTTACTCAGGACAGGCGAATCAGCCCCAGCATTTT
TRBJ2-5 TRBV19 - - CASSAGPQVQETQYF TGTGCCAGTAGTGCAGGTCCGCAGGTTCAAGAGACCCAGTACTTC
TRBJ2-3 TRBV5-8 TRBD2 - CASSFTSGASTDTQYF TGTGCCAGCAGCTTCACTAGCGGGGCTAGCACAGATACGCAGTATTTT
TRBJ1-5 TRBV2 - few CASSEAATGRLGLPGF TGTGCCAGCAGTGAAGCGGCCACAGGGCGATTAGGCCTGCCCGGATTT
TRBJ1-1 TRBV9 - - CASTEGLNTEAFF TGTGCCAGCACCGAAGGGCTGAACACTGAAGCTTTCTTT
TRBJ2-5 TRBV18 - - CASSPETETQYF TGTGCCAGCTCACCCGAGACGGAGACCCAGTACTTC
TRBJ1-2 TRBV19 - - CASSIVRHRVYGYTF TGTGCCAGTAGTATAGTCAGGCACAGGGTATATGGCTACACCTTC
TRBJ1-6 TRBV27 - - CASSLSRRSYNSPLHF TGTGCCAGCAGTTTATCGCGGCGGTCCTATAATTCACCCCTCCACTTT
TRBJ1-4 TRBV7-9 - once CASSLRQGSEKLFF TGTGCCAGCAGCTTACGCCAGGGAAGCGAAAAACTGTTTTTT
TRBJ2-7 TRBV5-5 - once CASSLAGVSSYEQYF TGTGCCAGCAGCTTGGCCGGAGTCAGCTCCTACGAGCAGTACTTC
TRBJ1-2 TRBV5-4 TRBD1 once CASSLGGTGEYGYTF TGTGCCAGCAGCTTGGGGGGGACAGGGGAATACGGCTACACCTTC
TRBJ1-1 TRBV5-6 - - CASSLGLMNTEAFF TGTGCCAGCAGCCTAGGACTGATGAACACTGAAGCTTTCTTT
TRBJ2-7 TRBV4-2 - - CASSRPKPGADIGRASYEQYF TGTGCCAGCAGCCGTCCAAAGCCCGGGGCGGATATTGGCCGAGCCTCCTACGAGCAGTACTTC
TRBJ1-2 TRBV29-1 TRBD1 - CSVRTGASYGYTF TGCAGCGTTCGGACAGGGGCCTCCTATGGCTACACCTTC
TRBJ1-5 TRBV7-9 - - CASSPWDFSNQPQHF TGTGCCAGCAGCCCTTGGGATTTTAGCAATCAGCCCCAGCATTTT
TRBJ2-2 TRBV6-5 - once CASSYRTATGELFF TGTGCCAGCAGTTATCGGACGGCGACCGGGGAGCTGTTTTTT
TRBJ1-3 TRBV5-1 - - CASSLEGQRPRPGNTIYF TGCGCCAGCAGCTTGGAAGGACAGAGGCCAAGACCCGGAAACACCATATATTTT
TRBJ1-2 TRBV4-1 TRBD1 once CASSPGTGTNYGYTF TGCGCCAGCAGCCCCGGGACAGGGACCAACTATGGCTACACCTTC
TRBJ2-7 TRBV30 - few CAWTRDASYEQYF TGTGCCTGGACAAGGGACGCATCCTACGAGCAGTACTTC
TRBJ1-4 TRBV4-1 - - CASSQVGATNEKLFF TGCGCCAGCAGCCAAGTGGGGGCAACTAATGAAAAACTGTTTTTT
TRBJ1-1 TRBV27 TRBD1 few CASRGQTNTEAFF TGTGCCAGCAGGGGACAGACGAACACTGAAGCTTTCTTT
TRBJ1-5 TRBV12-1 - - CASSFREERGNQPQHF TGTGCCAGCAGCTTCAGGGAGGAGAGGGGCAATCAGCCCCAGCATTTT
TRBJ1-4 TRBV4-1 - - CASSQGGGSGKDEKLFF TGCGCCAGCAGCCAAGGTGGAGGGTCCGGGAAGGATGAAAAACTGTTTTTT
TRBJ2-7 TRBV10-3 - - CAISDNEHYEQYF TGTGCCATCAGTGACAACGAGCACTACGAGCAGTACTTC
TRBJ2-1 TRBV10-3 TRBD1 - CAISPGQLSPNFTYNEQFF TGTGCCATCAGTCCGGGACAGCTTTCACCTAATTTCACCTACAATGAGCAGTTCTTC
TRBJ2-7 TRBV7-9 TRBD1 - CASSSGDRLSYEQYF TGTGCCAGCAGCTCAGGGGACAGACTCTCCTACGAGCAGTACTTC
TRBJ1-3 TRBV9 - - CASSGRGGAVGNTIYF TGTGCCAGCAGCGGTCGAGGGGGGGCGGTTGGAAACACCATATATTTT